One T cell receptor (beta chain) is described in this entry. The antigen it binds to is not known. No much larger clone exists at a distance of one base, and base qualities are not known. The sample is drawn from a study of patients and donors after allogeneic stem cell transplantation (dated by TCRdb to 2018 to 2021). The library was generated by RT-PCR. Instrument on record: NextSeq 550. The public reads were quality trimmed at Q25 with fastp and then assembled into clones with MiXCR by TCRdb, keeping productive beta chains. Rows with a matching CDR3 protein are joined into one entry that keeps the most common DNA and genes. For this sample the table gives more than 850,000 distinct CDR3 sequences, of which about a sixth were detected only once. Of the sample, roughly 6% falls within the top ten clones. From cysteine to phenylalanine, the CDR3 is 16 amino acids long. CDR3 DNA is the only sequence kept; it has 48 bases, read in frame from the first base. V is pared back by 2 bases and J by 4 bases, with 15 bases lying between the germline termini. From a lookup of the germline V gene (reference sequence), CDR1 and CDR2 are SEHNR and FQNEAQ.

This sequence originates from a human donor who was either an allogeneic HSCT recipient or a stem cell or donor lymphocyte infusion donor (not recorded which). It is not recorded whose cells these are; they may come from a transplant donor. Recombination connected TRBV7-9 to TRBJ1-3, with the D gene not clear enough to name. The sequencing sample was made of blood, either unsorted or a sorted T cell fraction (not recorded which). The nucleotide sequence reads TGTGCCAGCAGCTTATTTGTCGCGGACGGCGGAAACACCATATATTTT. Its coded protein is CASSLFVADGGNTIYF.